Each of the 16 T cell receptor beta chains below was sequenced from the same sample in a study of cytotoxic CD8 clonotypes in ibrutinib-treated CLL. Profiled with immunoSEQ multiplex PCR; TCRdb holds only in-frame clones, not every one. The repertoire consists of approximately 190,000 clones, with 79% occurring once and the leading ten covering approximately 10%. Sequences were derived from PBMCs, sampled after 12 months of ibrutinib treatment. These receptors came from a human donor with chronic lymphocytic leukemia.

The DNA for the CDR3 is TGCAGCTTTAGCGGGAGGGCCGTTGGTGAGCAGTTCTTC. It specifies CSFSGRAVGEQFF. The chain is built from TRBV29-1 and TRBJ2-1, with TRBD2 matching 11 bases. Germline values: CDR1 SQVTM, CDR2 ANQGSEA. Losses at the gene ends were 8 bases for V and 9 bases for J; bases not matched to a gene: 9. The CDR3 sequence is 13 residues long.

The chain uses TRBV15 and TRBJ2-1; 9 positions agree with TRBD2. There are 14 residues in the CDR3. CDR1 and CDR2 from the germline V gene are LNHNV and YYDKDF (reference sequence). Trimming removed 5 bases from V and 8 bases from J; junction bases left unmatched: 7. CDR3 amino acids: CATSVRGGVDEQFF. CDR3 nucleotide sequence: TGTGCCACCAGCGTCCGCGGGGGGGTCGATGAGCAGTTCTTC.

The table lists this clone with a few counts. V is TRBV5-8 and J is TRBJ1-2; 7 positions agree with TRBD1. The CDR3 is made up of 13 amino acids. Per germline, CDR1 SGHTS and CDR2 YDEGEE. V was pared by 3 bases and J by 8 bases, with 7 bases of the junction left unmatched. Here the CDR3 reads CASSSRTGIGYTF. Here the CDR3 DNA reads TGTGCCAGCAGCTCCCGGACAGGTATCGGCTACACCTTC.

This clone has a count of ten or more. This chain joins TRBV18 and TRBJ1-1; 9 bases agree with TRBD1. The CDR3 is made up of 15 amino acids. Unmatched junction bases numbered 7, after V lost 3 bases and J lost 5 bases. Germline values: CDR1 KGHSH, CDR2 LQKENI. CDR3 protein: CASSPSDRGRTEAFF. CDR3 bases: TGTGCCAGCTCACCCTCGGACAGGGGAAGGACTGAAGCTTTCTTT.

The V and J genes are TRBV28 and TRBJ2-3; D might be TRBD1 or TRBD2, each matching 5 bases. V lost 8 bases to trimming and J lost 6 bases, with 21 bases between them. Germline CDR1 reads MDHEN; CDR2 reads SYDVKM. The CDR3 has 15 amino acids. The CDR3 region has the DNA TGTGCCAGCCGCAAGAGGGCTGGGGGTAGTGATACGCAGTATTTT. Its translation is CASRKRAGGSDTQYF.

This rearrangement joins TRBV7-9 to TRBJ2-1; 7 bases are a match to TRBD2. Germline-derived CDR1 and CDR2 are SEHNR and FQNEAQ (reference sequence). The CDR3 runs to 16 residues. V was pared by 3 bases and J by 4 bases, with 9 bases of the junction left unmatched. The CDR3 is CASSFPPLSGYNEQFF. The DNA of the CDR3 is TGTGCCAGCAGCTTCCCCCCCCTTAGCGGGTACAATGAGCAGTTCTTC.

This clone appeared once. The rearrangement links TRBV19 to TRBJ1-2, with 8 positions matching TRBD1. The CDR3 is 15 amino acids. The germline gives CDR1 LNHDA, CDR2 SQIVND (reference sequence). The V gene end was trimmed by 9 bases and the J gene end by 4 bases; junction bases not matched to a gene: 13. DNA of the CDR3: TGTGCCAGCTCACCGACAGGGGCGGTTCGCTATGGCTACACCTTC. Its protein product is CASSPTGAVRYGYTF.

The sample holds one count of this clone. The chain carries TRBV10-2 and TRBJ1-4; no clear D gene. The CDR3 runs 17 residues. In germline, CDR1 is WSHSY, CDR2 SAAADI. Trimming took 2 bases from V and 0 from J, leaving 13 bases between them. CDR3 in amino acids: CASSELGEVATNEKLFF. The DNA of the CDR3 is TGCGCCAGCAGTGAGCTTGGGGAAGTTGCAACTAATGAAAAACTGTTTTTT.

CDR3 protein: CASSPVTNTGTEAFF. In DNA, the CDR3 is TGTGCCAGCTCACCGGTAACAAATACGGGCACTGAAGCTTTCTTT. The chain joins TRBV18 to TRBJ1-1, with unresolved D. This CDR3 contains 15 residues. Germline values: CDR1 KGHSH, CDR2 LQKENI. Trimming left V 3 bases short and J 4 bases short, with 15 bases between. The full variable domain, with the rest looked up from reference TRBV18 and TRBJ1-1, is NAGVMQNPRHLVRRRGQEARLRCSPMKGHSHVYWYRQLPEEGLKFMVYLQKENIIDESGMPKERFSAEFPKEGPSILRIQQVVRGDSAAYFCASSPVTNTGTEAFFGQGTRLTVV.

The chain couples TRBV29-1 to TRBJ1-3; D gene uncertain. The germline V gene encodes CDR1 SQVTM and CDR2 ANQGSEA. With 7 bases removed from V and 2 bases from J, the gap between germline ends came to 12 bases. CDR3 size: 13 residues. In DNA form, the CDR3 reads TGCAGCGCCACGGCGGTGGCTGGAAACACCATATATTTT. Its protein is CSATAVAGNTIYF.

The CDR3 region has the DNA TGTGCCAGCAGCCGGGGGTTTAGCTCCTACGAGCAGTACTTC. Its translation: CASSRGFSSYEQYF. This chain uses TRBV11-2 with TRBJ2-7, with D tentatively TRBD2 (6 bases). Trimming pared 5 bases from V and 0 bases from J, leaving 11 bases between. The CDR3 contains 14 residues. Germline CDR1 reads SGHAT; CDR2 reads FQNNGV.

The chain has TRBV7-8 and TRBJ2-5; 12 bases map to TRBD2. V trimming: 2 bases; J trimming: 4 bases; junction bases outside the gene matches: 8. CDR3 length: 17 residues. CDR1 is SGHVS, CDR2 FQNEAQ, per germline. In DNA, the CDR3 is TGTGCCAGCAGCTTAAGGGTCCTAGCGGGAGGGATAGAGACCCAGTACTTC. Translated: CASSLRVLAGGIETQYF.

V usage is TRBV2 and J usage is TRBJ2-5, with 8 bases lining up with TRBD2. J lost 5 bases, V lost 6 bases, and 11 bases had no gene match. Germline V lookup: CDR1 SNHLY, CDR2 FYNNEI. CDR3 size: 15 residues. The CDR3 coding sequence is TGTGCCAGCAGACGCCAGGGACTAGTAGCGGAGACCCAGTACTTC. It specifies CASRRQGLVAETQYF.

This clone has more than one count but fewer than ten. The chain has TRBV27 and TRBJ2-2; D is unclear. V was trimmed by 5 bases and J by 8 bases, leaving 12 bases between them. The CDR3 loop spans 13 amino acids. The germline V gene encodes CDR1 MNHEY and CDR2 SMNVEV (reference sequence). This CDR3 reads CASSQTLGGELFF. For the CDR3, the DNA is TGTGCCAGCAGTCAAACCCTAGGGGGGGAGCTGTTTTTT.

The CDR3 spells CASSGGQSLELREAFF. In DNA, the CDR3 is TGTGCCAGCAGCGGGGGACAGTCCTTAGAGCTCCGAGAAGCTTTCTTT. V is TRBV9 and J is TRBJ1-1, with 7 bases fitting TRBD1. Losses at the gene ends were 3 bases for V and 8 bases for J; bases not matched to a gene: 16. The CDR3 length is 16 residues. Germline CDR1 reads SGDLS; CDR2 reads YYNGEE.

This clone was detected a few times. The chain carries TRBV2 and TRBJ2-7; the match to TRBD1 covers 8 bases. In germline, CDR1 is SNHLY, CDR2 FYNNEI. V was pared by 7 bases and J by 3 bases, with 8 bases of the junction left unmatched. The CDR3 has 14 residues. CDR3 coding DNA: TGTGCCAGCACCGCGGACAGGGAGCTCTACGAGCAGTACTTC. Translated, it gives CASTADRELYEQYF.